Given below is one T cell receptor beta chain in context. What it binds is not known. The sample comes from a study of a mutant IDH1 vaccine in newly diagnosed glioma. Trimming removed 2 bases at V and 7 bases at J, with 3 bases between. The CDR3 runs 12 residues. Germline CDR1 is SGHTA and CDR2 is FQGNSA. Libraries were prepared by immunoSEQ multiplex PCR; TCRdb keeps only in-frame clonotypes and omits some of them. The sample gives tens of thousands of clones, around 82% of which show up once; roughly a sixth is in the top ten. As for time point: week 47, end of study. Doses consisted of 300 ug of mutant IDH1 20-mer peptide each, paired with topical imiquimod.

The receptor comes from a man between 18 and 35 years old with glioma. Some clones in this sample may be carry-over from other donors' samples. J is TRBJ1-6 and V is TRBV7-2; D is undetermined. The sample in question was PBMCs, obtained from a glioma patient whose treatment included an IDH1 peptide vaccine. CDR3 in DNA: TGTGCCAGCAGCTTATTGAATTCACCCCTCCACTTT. It is translated as CASSLLNSPLHF.